This T cell receptor beta chain was sequenced during a study of cytomegalovirus exposure and HLA in healthy donors. Overall study context: From donors who were HLA-typed, an early data release held 80 million or so unique TCRs. Study findings and constraints: Association of a missense DCLRE1C variant with TCR beta V- and J-gene trimming was reported in a later analysis.

PCR was performed using 60 Vbeta and 13 Jbeta primers. Data came from immunoSEQ multiplex PCR; TCRdb stores just in-frame clones and leaves some out. The sample has 85,000 to 90,000 clones, roughly three quarters seen once; the top ten hold around 3%. In regard to this clone: Its target is not known.

The CDR3 totals 14 residues. Germline values: CDR1 LNHDA, CDR2 SQIVND (reference sequence). Trimming at V came to 6 bases and at J to 5 bases, leaving 8 bases not matched to a gene. This sequence joins TRBV19 and TRBJ2-7; 9 bases fit TRBD1. The sample consisted of PBMCs. The receptor comes from a man aged 30-40 years in good health and CMV-seronegative. CDR3 coding DNA: TGTGCCAGTAGCTGGACAGGGGACGGGGACGAGCAGTACTTC. It yields the protein CASSWTGDGDEQYF.